This TCR beta chain was recorded in a study of shared clonotypes between healthy human individuals. Measured with immunoSEQ multiplex PCR; TCRdb has only the in-frame clones, and not every one. The sample shows under 2.5 million clones, 80% to 95% of them seen only once. The CDR3 sequence is 17 residues long. The germline V gene encodes CDR1 SGDLS and CDR2 YYNGEE. The ends lost 4 bases at V and 0 bases at J; junction bases unmatched: 8. The genes are TRBV9 and TRBJ2-7; 12 nucleotides match TRBD2. The specimen was naive CD4+ T cells from PBMCs. Specified subset: CD45RA+ positively selected. The TCR sequence derives from a man aged 18 to 30 in good health. Some clones in this sample may be carry-over from other donors' samples. CDR3 residues: CASSPRTSGIDSYEQYF. The DNA of the CDR3 is TGTGCCAGCAGCCCGCGGACTAGCGGGATCGACTCCTACGAGCAGTACTTC.